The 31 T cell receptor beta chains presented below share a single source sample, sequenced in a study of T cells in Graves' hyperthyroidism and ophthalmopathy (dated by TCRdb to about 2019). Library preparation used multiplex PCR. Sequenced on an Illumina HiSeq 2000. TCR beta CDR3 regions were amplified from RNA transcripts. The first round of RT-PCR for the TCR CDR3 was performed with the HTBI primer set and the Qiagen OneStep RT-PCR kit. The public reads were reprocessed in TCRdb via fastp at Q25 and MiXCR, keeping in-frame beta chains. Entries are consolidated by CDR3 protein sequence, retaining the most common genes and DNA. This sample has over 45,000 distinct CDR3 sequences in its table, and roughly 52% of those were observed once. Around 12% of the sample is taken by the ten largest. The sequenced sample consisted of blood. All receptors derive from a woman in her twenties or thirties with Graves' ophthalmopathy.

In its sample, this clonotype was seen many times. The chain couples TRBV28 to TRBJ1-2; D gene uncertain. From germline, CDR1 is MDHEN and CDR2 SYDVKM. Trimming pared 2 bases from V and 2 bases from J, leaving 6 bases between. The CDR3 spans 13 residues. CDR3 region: CASSLTGNYGYTF. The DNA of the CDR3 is TGTGCCAGCAGTTTAACGGGGAACTATGGCTACACCTTC.

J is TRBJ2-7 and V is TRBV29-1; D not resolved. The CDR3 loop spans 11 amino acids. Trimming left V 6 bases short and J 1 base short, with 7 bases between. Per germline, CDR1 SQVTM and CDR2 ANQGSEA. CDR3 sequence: CSVGSSYEQYF. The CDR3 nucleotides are TGCAGCGTGGGGTCGTCCTACGAGCAGTACTTC.

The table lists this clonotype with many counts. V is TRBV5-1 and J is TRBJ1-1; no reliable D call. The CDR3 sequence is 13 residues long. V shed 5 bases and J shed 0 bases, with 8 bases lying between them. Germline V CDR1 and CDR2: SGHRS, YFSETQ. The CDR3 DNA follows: TGCGCCAGCAGGGGAGTAGTGAACACTGAAGCTTTCTTT. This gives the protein CASRGVVNTEAFF.

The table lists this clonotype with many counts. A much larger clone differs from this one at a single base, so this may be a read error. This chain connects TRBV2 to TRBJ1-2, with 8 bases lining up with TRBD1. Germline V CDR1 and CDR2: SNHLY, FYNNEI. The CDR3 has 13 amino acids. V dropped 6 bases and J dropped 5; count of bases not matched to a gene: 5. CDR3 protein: CASSGQGVYGYTF. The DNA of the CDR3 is TGTGCCAGCAGCGGACAGGGTGTGTATGGCTACACCTTC. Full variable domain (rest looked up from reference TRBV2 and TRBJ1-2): EPEVTQTPSHQVTQMGQEVILRCVPISNHLYFYWYRQILGQKVEFLVSFYNNEISEKSEIFDDQFSVERPDGSNFTLKIRSTKLEDSAMYFCASSGQGVYGYTFGSGTRLTVV.

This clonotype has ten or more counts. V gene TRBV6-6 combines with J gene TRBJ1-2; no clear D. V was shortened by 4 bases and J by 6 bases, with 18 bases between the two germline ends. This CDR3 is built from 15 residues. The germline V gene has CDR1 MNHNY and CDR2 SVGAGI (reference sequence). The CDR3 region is CASSFGRSDGDGYTF. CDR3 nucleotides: TGTGCCAGCAGTTTCGGAAGGTCGGATGGTGATGGCTACACCTTC.

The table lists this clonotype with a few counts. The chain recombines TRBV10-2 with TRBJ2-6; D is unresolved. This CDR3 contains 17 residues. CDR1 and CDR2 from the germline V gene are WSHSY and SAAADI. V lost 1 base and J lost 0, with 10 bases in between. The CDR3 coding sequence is TGCGCCAGCAGTGAGTTCACCTTAAGCTCTGGGGCCAACGTCCTGACTTTC. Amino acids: CASSEFTLSSGANVLTF.

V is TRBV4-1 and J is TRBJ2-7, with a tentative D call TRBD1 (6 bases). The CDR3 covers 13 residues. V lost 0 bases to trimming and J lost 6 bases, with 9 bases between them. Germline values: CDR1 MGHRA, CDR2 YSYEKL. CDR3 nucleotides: TGCGCCAGCAGCCAAGATCTAGGGGGCGAGCAGTACTTC. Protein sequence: CASSQDLGGEQYF.

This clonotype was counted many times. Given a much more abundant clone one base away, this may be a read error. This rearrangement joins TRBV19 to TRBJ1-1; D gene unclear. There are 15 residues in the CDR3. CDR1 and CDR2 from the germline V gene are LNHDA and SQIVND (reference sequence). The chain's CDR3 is CASGISPYLNTEAFF. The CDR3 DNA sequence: TGTGCCAGTGGTATCAGTCCGTATTTGAACACTGAAGCTTTCTTT. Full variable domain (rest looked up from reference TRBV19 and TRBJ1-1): DGGITQSPKYLFRKEGQNVTLSCEQNLNHDAMYWYRQDPGQGLRLIYYSQIVNDFQKGDIAEGYSVSREKKESFPLTVTSAQKNPTAFYLCASGISPYLNTEAFFGQGTRLTVV.

CDR3 DNA: TGCAGCGTTGATTCTTTGGGACTAGCGGAGCAGATCTACGAGCAGTACTTC. Translating it yields CSVDSLGLAEQIYEQYF. V and J are TRBV29-1 and TRBJ2-7; the match to TRBD2 covers 11 bases. This CDR3 comprises 17 residues. Losses at the gene ends were 3 bases for V and 3 bases for J; bases not matched to a gene: 13. CDR1 and CDR2 (germline): SQVTM, ANQGSEA.

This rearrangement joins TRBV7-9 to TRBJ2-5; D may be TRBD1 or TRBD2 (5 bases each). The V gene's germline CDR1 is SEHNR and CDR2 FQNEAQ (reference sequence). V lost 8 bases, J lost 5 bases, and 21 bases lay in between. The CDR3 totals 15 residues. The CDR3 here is CASFDIWWDLETQYF. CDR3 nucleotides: TGTGCCAGCTTCGACATTTGGTGGGACCTGGAGACCCAGTACTTC. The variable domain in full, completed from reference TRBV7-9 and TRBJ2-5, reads DTGVSQNPRHKITKRGQNVTFRCDPISEHNRLYWYRQTLGQGPEFLTYFQNEAQLEKSRLLSDRFSAERPKGSFSTLEIQRTEQGDSAMYLCASFDIWWDLETQYFGPGTRLLVL.

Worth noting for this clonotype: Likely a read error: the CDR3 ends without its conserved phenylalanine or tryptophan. CDR3 residues: CSAWPENKQFV. As DNA, the CDR3 is TGCAGTGCTTGGCCGGAGAATAAGCAGTTCGTC. J is TRBJ2-1 and V is TRBV20-1; D gene ambiguous. The V end was cut by 5 bases, the J end by 11 bases, with 13 bases between. CDR1 and CDR2 from the germline V gene are DFQATT and SNEGSKA (reference sequence). There are 11 residues in the CDR3.

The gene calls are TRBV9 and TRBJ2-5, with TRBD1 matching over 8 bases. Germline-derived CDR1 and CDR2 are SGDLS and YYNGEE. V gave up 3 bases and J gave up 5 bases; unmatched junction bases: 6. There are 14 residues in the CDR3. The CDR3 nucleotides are TGTGCCAGCAGCGCAGGGGGCTATGGGGAGACCCAGTACTTC. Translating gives CASSAGGYGETQYF.

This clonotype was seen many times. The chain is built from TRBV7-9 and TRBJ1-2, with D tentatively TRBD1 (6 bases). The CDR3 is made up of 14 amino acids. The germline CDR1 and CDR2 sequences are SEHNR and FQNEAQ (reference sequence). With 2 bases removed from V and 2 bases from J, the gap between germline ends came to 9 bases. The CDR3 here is CASSLYQGNYGYTF. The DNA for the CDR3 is TGTGCCAGCAGCTTATATCAGGGGAACTATGGCTACACCTTC.

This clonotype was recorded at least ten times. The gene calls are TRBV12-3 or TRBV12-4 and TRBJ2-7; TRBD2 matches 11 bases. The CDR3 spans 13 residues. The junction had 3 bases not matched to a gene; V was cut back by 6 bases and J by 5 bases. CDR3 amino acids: CASRLAGVNEQYF. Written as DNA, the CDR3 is TGTGCCAGCAGACTAGCGGGAGTAAACGAGCAGTACTTC.

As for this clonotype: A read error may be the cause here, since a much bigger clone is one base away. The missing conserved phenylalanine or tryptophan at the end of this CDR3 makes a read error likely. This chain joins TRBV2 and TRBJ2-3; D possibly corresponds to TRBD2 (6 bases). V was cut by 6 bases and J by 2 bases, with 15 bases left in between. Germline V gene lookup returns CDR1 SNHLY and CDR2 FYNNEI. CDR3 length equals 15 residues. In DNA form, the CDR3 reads TGTGCCAGCAGCCCGGATAGCGGAAACACAGATACGCAGTATTGT. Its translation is CASSPDSGNTDTQYC.

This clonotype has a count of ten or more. CDR3 sequence reads: CASSDPGTENTGELFF. DNA of the CDR3: TGTGCCAGCAGTGACCCCGGGACAGAGAACACCGGGGAGCTGTTTTTT. The chain recombines TRBV6-4 with TRBJ2-2; TRBD1 matches at 7 bases. The CDR3 spans 16 residues. CDR1 and CDR2 (germline): MRHNA, SNTAGT. The trim removed 2 bases at V and 1 base at J, leaving 4 bases unmatched.

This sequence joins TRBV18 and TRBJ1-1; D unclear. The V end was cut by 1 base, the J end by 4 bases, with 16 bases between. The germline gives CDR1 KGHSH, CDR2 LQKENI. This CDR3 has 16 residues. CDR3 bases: TGTGCCAGCTCACCACAAGATCAAGGACCCGGCACTGAAGCTTTCTTT. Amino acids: CASSPQDQGPGTEAFF. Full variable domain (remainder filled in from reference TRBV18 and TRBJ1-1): NAGVMQNPRHLVRRRGQEARLRCSPMKGHSHVYWYRQLPEEGLKFMVYLQKENIIDESGMPKERFSAEFPKEGPSILRIQQVVRGDSAAYFCASSPQDQGPGTEAFFGQGTRLTVV.

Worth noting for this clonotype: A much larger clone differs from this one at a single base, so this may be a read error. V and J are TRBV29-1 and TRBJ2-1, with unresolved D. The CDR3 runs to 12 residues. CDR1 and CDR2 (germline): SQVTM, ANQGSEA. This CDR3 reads CSLTRSYNGQFF. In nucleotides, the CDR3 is TGCAGCTTAACGAGGTCCTACAATGGGCAGTTCTTC.

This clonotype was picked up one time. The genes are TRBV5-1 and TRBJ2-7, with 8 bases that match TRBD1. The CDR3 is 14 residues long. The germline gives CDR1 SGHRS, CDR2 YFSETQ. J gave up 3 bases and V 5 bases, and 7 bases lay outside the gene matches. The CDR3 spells CASSPGTGHYEQYF. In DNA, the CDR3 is TGCGCCAGCAGTCCCGGGACAGGCCACTACGAGCAGTACTTC.

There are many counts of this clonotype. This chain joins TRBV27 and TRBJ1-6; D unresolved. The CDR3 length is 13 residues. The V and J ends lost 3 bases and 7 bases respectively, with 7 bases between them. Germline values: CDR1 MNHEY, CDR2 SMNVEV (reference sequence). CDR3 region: CASSFGSNSPLHF. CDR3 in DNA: TGTGCCAGCAGTTTCGGGTCGAATTCACCCCTCCACTTT.

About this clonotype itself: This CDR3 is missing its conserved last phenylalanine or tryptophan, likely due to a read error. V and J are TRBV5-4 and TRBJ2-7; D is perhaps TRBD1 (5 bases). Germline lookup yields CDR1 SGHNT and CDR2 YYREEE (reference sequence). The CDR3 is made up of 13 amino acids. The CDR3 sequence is CASSLAAGKEQYY. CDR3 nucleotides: TGCGCCAGCAGCTTGGCTGCAGGGAAGGAGCAGTACTAC.

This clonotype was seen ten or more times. The CDR3 reads CATEGRAGGGYNEQFF. The CDR3 DNA follows: TGTGCCACCGAAGGGCGAGCGGGAGGGGGTTACAATGAGCAGTTCTTC. The chain joins TRBV2 to TRBJ2-1; the match to TRBD2 covers 10 bases. Germline assignment: CDR1 SNHLY and CDR2 FYNNEI. The junction had 13 bases not matched to a gene; V was cut back by 10 bases and J by 4 bases. CDR3 size: 16 residues.

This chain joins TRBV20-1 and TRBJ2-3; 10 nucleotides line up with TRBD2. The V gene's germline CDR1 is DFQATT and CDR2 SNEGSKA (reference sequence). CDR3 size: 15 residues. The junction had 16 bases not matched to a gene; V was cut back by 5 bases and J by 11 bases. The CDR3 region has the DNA TGCAGTGCTCCCGGAGCGGGAGGGCCGACGAATGAGCAGTATTTT. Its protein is CSAPGAGGPTNEQYF.

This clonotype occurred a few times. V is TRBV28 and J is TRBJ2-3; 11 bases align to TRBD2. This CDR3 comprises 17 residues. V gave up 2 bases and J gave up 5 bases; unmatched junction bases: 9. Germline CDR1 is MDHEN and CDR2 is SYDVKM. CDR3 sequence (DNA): TGTGCCAGCAGTTTAGAGACTAGCGGGACTTCGGGAGATACGCAGTATTTT. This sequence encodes CASSLETSGTSGDTQYF.

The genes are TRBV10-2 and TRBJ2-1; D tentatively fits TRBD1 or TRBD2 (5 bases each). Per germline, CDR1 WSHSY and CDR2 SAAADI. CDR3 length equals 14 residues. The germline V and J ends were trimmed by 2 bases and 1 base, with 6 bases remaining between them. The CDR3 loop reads CASSEGGSYNEQFF. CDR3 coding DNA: TGCGCCAGCAGTGAGGGGGGTTCCTACAATGAGCAGTTCTTC.

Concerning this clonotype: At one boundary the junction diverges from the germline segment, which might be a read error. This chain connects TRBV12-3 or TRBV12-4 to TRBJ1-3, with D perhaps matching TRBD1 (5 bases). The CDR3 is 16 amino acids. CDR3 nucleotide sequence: TGTGCCAGCGGGGCAGTTGGGCGAAGCGGTAGAAACACCATATACTTT. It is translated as CASGAVGRSGRNTIYF.

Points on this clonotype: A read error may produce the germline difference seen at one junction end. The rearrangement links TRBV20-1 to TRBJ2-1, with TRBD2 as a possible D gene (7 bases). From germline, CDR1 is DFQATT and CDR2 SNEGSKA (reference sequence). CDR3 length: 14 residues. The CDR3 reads CSAGGAGRYNEQLF. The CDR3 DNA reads TGCAGTGCGGGGGGGGCAGGAAGGTACAATGAGCAGCTCTTC.

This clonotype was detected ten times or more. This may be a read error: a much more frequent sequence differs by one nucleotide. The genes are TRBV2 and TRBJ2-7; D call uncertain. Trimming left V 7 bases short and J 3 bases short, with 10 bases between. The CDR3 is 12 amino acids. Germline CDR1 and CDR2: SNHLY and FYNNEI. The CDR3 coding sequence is TGTGCCAGCACCGGCCTCGGCTACGAGCAGTACTTC. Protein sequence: CASTGLGYEQYF.

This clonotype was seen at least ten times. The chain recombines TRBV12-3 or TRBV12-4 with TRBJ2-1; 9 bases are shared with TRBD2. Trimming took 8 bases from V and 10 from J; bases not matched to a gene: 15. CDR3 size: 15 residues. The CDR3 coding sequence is TGTGCCAGCGTCGAGCTAGCGGGATTCAAGGGAGAGCAGTTCTTC. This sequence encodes CASVELAGFKGEQFF.

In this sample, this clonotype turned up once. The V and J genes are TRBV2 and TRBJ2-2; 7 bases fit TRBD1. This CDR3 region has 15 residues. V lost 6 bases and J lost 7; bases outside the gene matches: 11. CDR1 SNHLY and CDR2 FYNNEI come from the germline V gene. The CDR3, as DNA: TGTGCCAGCAGCGCACCGGGACAGTACGACGGGGAGCTGTTTTTT. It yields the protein CASSAPGQYDGELFF.

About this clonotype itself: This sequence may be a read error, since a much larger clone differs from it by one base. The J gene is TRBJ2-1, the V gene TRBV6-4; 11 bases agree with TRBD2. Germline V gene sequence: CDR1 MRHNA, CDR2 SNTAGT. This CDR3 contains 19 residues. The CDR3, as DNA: TGTGCCAGCAGTCTACTGGGCCTAGCGGGAGGTTACTCCTGCAATGAGCAGTTCTTC. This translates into CASSLLGLAGGYSCNEQFF.